The clone carrying this T cell receptor beta chain was counted a few times. The sorted Tregs were CD4+CD25+CD127-/low cells. The germline CDR1 and CDR2 sequences are SEHNR and FQNEAQ (reference sequence). This CDR3 contains 14 residues. V dropped 4 bases and J dropped 4 bases, with 13 bases sitting between them. Full-length variable regions came from constant-region reverse primers plus semi-nested Nested Universal Primer A PCR. Each CDR3 protein gets one entry after TCRdb re-called the 5' RACE reads with MiXCR. The repertoire holds over 40,000 distinct CDR3 sequences, with around 20% as singletons. This TCR was sampled from a female donor with breast cancer. Sequencing input: Tregs sorted from blood. The rearrangement links TRBV7-9 to TRBJ1-2, with TRBD1 as a possible D gene (6 bases). This CDR3 reads CASSSYRDSYGYTF. The CDR3 coding sequence is TGTGCCAGCAGCTCTTACAGGGACTCCTATGGCTACACCTTC.